Below are 31 T cell receptor beta chains sequenced from a single sample in a study of Graves' ophthalmopathy and Graves' hyperthyroidism. Amplified TCR beta CDR3 regions were obtained using RNA transcripts as template. RT-PCR in the first round used HTBI primers; a second-round multiplex PCR followed. TCRdb reprocessed the multiplex PCR reads with MiXCR, giving one entry per CDR3 protein. Among about 590,000 distinct CDR3 sequences listed, 35% to 45% were seen once. The sample taken for sequencing was peripheral blood or thyroid tissue (not recorded which). These receptors originate from an adult man with Graves' hyperthyroidism.

This clonotype was recorded at least ten times. The chain uses TRBV7-8 and TRBJ1-5, with D maybe TRBD1 (5 bases). Germline assignment: CDR1 SGHVS and CDR2 FQNEAQ. Trimming removed 4 bases from V and 3 bases from J, with 13 bases in between. The CDR3 loop spans 15 amino acids. The CDR3 bases are TGTGCCAGCAGCTCCGGAGACAGCATCAATCAGCCCCAGCATTTT. It translates to CASSSGDSINQPQHF.

The chain joins TRBV7-8 to TRBJ2-1; D call uncertain. Germline loops: CDR1 SGHVS, CDR2 FQNEAQ. The CDR3 length is 15 residues. The V and J ends lost 5 bases and 8 bases respectively, with 19 bases between them. The CDR3 sequence: CASSLDTRRRYEQFF. CDR3 bases: TGTGCCAGCAGCCTCGACACCCGACGACGCTATGAGCAGTTCTTC. Variable domain in full (rest from reference TRBV7-8 and TRBJ2-1): GAGVSQSPRYKVAKRGQDVALRCDPISGHVSLFWYQQALGQGPEFLTYFQNEAQLDKSGLPSDRFFAERPEGSVSTLKIQRTQQEDSAVYLCASSLDTRRRYEQFFGPGTRLTVL.

DNA of the CDR3: TGTGCCAGCAGCTGGGACACTCGGAATGAAAAACTGTTTTTT. Amino acid sequence: CASSWDTRNEKLFF. The rearrangement uses TRBV7-2 and TRBJ1-4, with D maybe TRBD1 (6 bases). Trimming cost V 4 bases and J 5 bases, with 11 bases left between them. CDR1 SGHTA and CDR2 FQGNSA come from the germline V gene. This CDR3 contains 14 residues.

At least ten counts were recorded for this clonotype. The chain is built from TRBV11-1 and TRBJ2-5; D possibly matches TRBD1 or TRBD2 (5 bases each). The CDR3 covers 14 residues. The germline CDR1 and CDR2 sequences are SGHAT and FQDESV (reference sequence). Trimming removed 5 bases from V and 2 bases from J, with 12 bases in between. The CDR3 region is CASSKGSTQETQYF. In nucleotides, the CDR3 is TGTGCCAGCAGCAAGGGGAGTACTCAAGAGACCCAGTACTTC.

The chain combines TRBV19 with TRBJ1-1; TRBD2 aligns across 8 bases. The DNA end favors TRBJ2-1, so the J call may be wrong. Germline CDR1 is LNHDA and CDR2 is SQIVND (reference sequence). The CDR3 is 15 amino acids. CDR3: CASRRAGVTTNEQFF. The CDR3 DNA reads as TGTGCCAGTCGGAGAGCGGGAGTAACGACCAATGAGCAGTTCTTC.

This clonotype has just a few counts. V is TRBV24-1 and J is TRBJ2-1, with a weak D call TRBD2 (6 bases). The CDR3 contains 16 residues. V shed 4 bases and J shed 0 bases, with 12 bases lying between them. Germline CDR1 and CDR2: KGHDR and SFDVKD. CDR3 coding DNA: TGTGCCACCAGTGACTGGGACTCCAGCTCCTACAATGAGCAGTTCTTC. Amino acids: CATSDWDSSSYNEQFF.

The table lists this clonotype with a few counts. CDR3 DNA sequence: TGTGCCAGCAGCGTAGAGTGGGGGCCCTCGGAAGCTTTCTTT. This gives the protein CASSVEWGPSEAFF. V and J are TRBV9 and TRBJ1-1, with a possible D match to TRBD1 (6 bases). CDR1 and CDR2 from the germline V gene are SGDLS and YYNGEE. The CDR3 contains 14 residues. V was trimmed by 0 bases and J by 8 bases, leaving 14 bases between them.

The CDR3 DNA sequence: TGCAGTGCTAGAGATACGACGGAGGGACAATACGAGCAGTACTTC. It specifies CSARDTTEGQYEQYF. The chain uses TRBV20-1 and TRBJ2-7; either TRBD1 or TRBD2 may supply D (6 bases each). The CDR3 contains 15 residues. Between the trimmed V and J ends, which lost 0 bases and 4 bases, there was a span of 16 bases. Germline loops: CDR1 DFQATT, CDR2 SNEGSKA (reference sequence).

The chain combines TRBV2 with TRBJ1-2; 12 nucleotides align to TRBD1. The J segment lost 4 bases and the V segment lost 4 bases, leaving 4 bases of the junction unmatched. Looked up from germline, CDR1 is SNHLY and CDR2 is FYNNEI. This CDR3 has 15 amino acids. The chain's CDR3 is CASSGDRGLSYGYTF. CDR3 nucleotides: TGTGCCAGCAGTGGGGACAGGGGGCTTAGCTATGGCTACACCTTC.

This clonotype was detected a few times. The gene calls are TRBV15 and TRBJ2-7; D not certain. Trimming removed 0 bases from V and 7 bases from J, with 10 bases in between. This CDR3 contains 13 residues. Germline V CDR1 and CDR2: LNHNV, YYDKDF (reference sequence). The CDR3 here is CATSRDVEREQYF. CDR3 DNA: TGTGCCACCAGCAGAGATGTGGAAAGGGAGCAGTACTTC.

This clonotype was detected once. At one of its ends the junction is not consistent with the germline gene, which may arise from a read error. V usage is TRBV10-3 and J usage is TRBJ2-5; 14 nucleotides line up with TRBD2. The end of the DNA aligns better with TRBJ2-1, so the J call may be wrong. The germline CDR1 and CDR2 sequences are ENHRY and SYGVKD. The CDR3 covers 15 residues. CDR3 nucleotides: TGTGCCAGCAGTGAAGCGGGACTAGCGGGAGAGGAACAGTTCTTC. The encoded protein is CASSEAGLAGEEQFF.

This clonotype was seen repeatedly, ten times or more. The chain links TRBV7-2 to TRBJ2-7; D ambiguous. V gave up 5 bases and J gave up 0 bases, with 17 bases separating them. CDR1 is SGHTA and CDR2 is FQGNSA in the germline V gene. The CDR3 sequence is 16 residues long. The CDR3 DNA is TGTGCCAGCAGCCAAGACGGCGGCGGAACCTCCTACGAGCAGTACTTC. Amino acid sequence: CASSQDGGGTSYEQYF.

The gene calls are TRBV13 and TRBJ2-7, with TRBD1 identical over 8 bases. The CDR3 runs 15 residues. Trimming took 4 bases from V and 3 from J; bases not matched to a gene: 8. Germline CDR1 PRHDT, CDR2 FYEKMQ (reference sequence). CDR3 coding DNA: TGTGCCAGCAGCTCCTCAGGGGGCTCTCTCTACGAGCAGTACTTC. Translation gives CASSSSGGSLYEQYF.

V and J are TRBV7-8 and TRBJ1-5, with a weak D call TRBD1 (6 bases). Trimming pared 5 bases from V and 1 base from J, leaving 12 bases between. CDR1 and CDR2 from the germline V gene are SGHVS and FQNEAQ. The CDR3 runs to 15 residues. The CDR3: CASSPGGRSNQPQHF. The CDR3 DNA reads TGTGCCAGCAGCCCTGGGGGCAGAAGCAATCAGCCCCAGCATTTT.

The chain couples TRBV6-1 to TRBJ1-1; weak D call: TRBD1 (6 bases). The CDR3 has 16 residues. Germline values: CDR1 MNHNS, CDR2 SASEGT. V gave up 6 bases and J gave up 4 bases, with 21 bases separating them. CDR3: CASRTWVPGGGTEAFF. The CDR3, as DNA: TGTGCCAGCAGGACGTGGGTGCCCGGAGGGGGCACTGAAGCTTTCTTT.

This clonotype was recorded at least ten times. The chain carries TRBV29-1 and TRBJ1-2; TRBD1 is a possible D gene (6 bases). The germline gives CDR1 SQVTM, CDR2 ANQGSEA. The ends were cut back, 2 bases at V and 8 bases at J, with 12 bases in the middle. CDR3 length: 12 amino acids. Written as DNA, the CDR3 is TGCAGCGTTGAAATGGACAGCCGCGGCTACACCTTC. It specifies CSVEMDSRGYTF. Full variable domain (rest looked up from reference TRBV29-1 and TRBJ1-2): SAVISQKPSRDICQRGTSLTIQCQVDSQVTMMFWYRQQPGQSLTLIATANQGSEATYESGFVIDKFPISRPNLTFSTLTVSNMSPEDSSIYLCSVEMDSRGYTFGSGTRLTVV.

CDR3 residues: CASSAAGTFNEQFF. Written as DNA, the CDR3 is TGTGCCAGCAGCGCGGCGGGGACTTTCAATGAGCAGTTCTTC. The genes are TRBV7-9 and TRBJ2-1; D perhaps matches TRBD2 (6 bases). There are 14 residues in the CDR3. V was trimmed by 5 bases and J by 6 bases, leaving 14 bases between them. The germline V gene has CDR1 SEHNR and CDR2 FQNEAQ (reference sequence).

This clonotype was observed a few times. The V call is TRBV20-1, the J call TRBJ2-5; TRBD2 agrees at 15 bases. The CDR3 is 15 amino acids. V dropped 0 bases and J dropped 6; count of bases not matched to a gene: 2. CDR1 and CDR2 (germline): DFQATT, SNEGSKA (reference sequence). The CDR3 nucleotides read TGCAGTGCTAGAGAGGGACTAGCGGGAGGAAAGACCCAGTACTTC. Amino acid sequence: CSAREGLAGGKTQYF.

This clonotype was found many times. The V and J genes are TRBV12-3 or TRBV12-4 and TRBJ2-5; D not resolved. V was clipped by 6 bases and J by 5 bases, with 13 bases between them. The CDR3 loop spans 13 amino acids. CDR3 sequence reads: CASSPQSRETQYF. In DNA, the CDR3 is TGTGCCAGCAGCCCGCAGAGTCGCGAGACCCAGTACTTC.

This clonotype was detected ten times or more. The V call is TRBV20-1, the J call TRBJ1-6; a possible D gene is TRBD1 (5 bases). V dropped 0 bases and J dropped 8 bases, with 17 bases sitting between them. CDR1 and CDR2 from the germline V gene are DFQATT and SNEGSKA (reference sequence). CDR3 length: 16 amino acids. The DNA of the CDR3 is TGCAGTGCTAGAGATCTGGTCGAGGGGACGGATTCACCCCTCCACTTT. As protein: CSARDLVEGTDSPLHF.

As to this clonotype: Germline is not matched at one junction end, which may reflect a read error. This sequence joins TRBV7-9 and TRBJ1-2, with D perhaps TRBD1 (6 bases). Per germline, CDR1 SEHNR and CDR2 FQNEAQ (reference sequence). The CDR3 contains 15 residues. The CDR3 protein is CASSPPDRLRYGYTF. DNA for the CDR3: TGCGCCAGCAGCCCCCCCGACAGGTTACGCTATGGCTACACCTTC.

The chain uses TRBV10-3 and TRBJ1-1; no firm D call. V dropped 0 bases and J dropped 6 bases, with 8 bases sitting between them. Germline-derived CDR1 and CDR2 are ENHRY and SYGVKD. The CDR3 has 13 residues. CDR3 region: CAISESTVAEAFF. The DNA of the CDR3 is TGTGCCATCAGTGAGTCGACGGTCGCTGAAGCTTTCTTT.

Of note for this clonotype: It may be a read error: a sequence one base away is much more abundant. The chain carries TRBV2 and TRBJ1-4; a possible D gene is TRBD1 (5 bases). This CDR3 spans 13 amino acids. Germline V gene lookup returns CDR1 SNHLY and CDR2 FYNNEI. The CDR3 region is CASSDGGREKLSF. The DNA of the CDR3 is TGTGCCAGCAGTGATGGGGGAAGGGAAAAACTGTCTTTT.

V gene TRBV19 combines with J gene TRBJ2-7, with D unresolved. V dropped 0 bases and J dropped 2 bases, with 8 bases sitting between them. The CDR3 loop spans 14 amino acids. Per germline, CDR1 LNHDA and CDR2 SQIVND (reference sequence). CDR3 sequence: CASSIDLWAYEQYF. In DNA, the CDR3 is TGTGCCAGTAGTATAGATCTTTGGGCCTACGAGCAGTACTTC.

For this clonotype: A much bigger clone sits one base away, suggesting this may be a read error. The chain employs TRBV7-8 and TRBJ1-6; the D gene is possibly TRBD1 (6 bases). Germline V gives CDR1 SGHVS, CDR2 FQNEAQ. This CDR3 contains 17 residues. DNA of the CDR3: TGTGCCGGCAGCTTGTTAGTCCGGGGGGCTTACTACTCACCCCTCCACTTT. Translating gives CAGSLLVRGAYYSPLHF.

This clonotype was observed at least ten times. V is TRBV5-6 and J is TRBJ2-7, with 7 positions matching TRBD1. V shed 3 bases, J shed 0 bases, and the junction held 3 bases outside the gene matches. Germline V gives CDR1 SGHDT, CDR2 YYEEEE. The CDR3 loop spans 14 amino acids. The CDR3: CASSWGTASYEQYF. The CDR3 DNA reads TGTGCCAGCAGCTGGGGGACAGCCTCCTACGAGCAGTACTTC.

This clonotype was picked up many times. The chain has TRBV7-8 and TRBJ1-5; D call uncertain. The germline CDR1 and CDR2 sequences are SGHVS and FQNEAQ. This CDR3 is built from 13 residues. Between the trimmed V and J ends, which lost 1 base and 11 bases, there was a span of 12 bases. CDR3 sequence reads: CASSLDSKTTQHF. For the CDR3, the DNA is TGTGCCAGCAGCTTAGATTCGAAGACGACCCAGCATTTT.

At least ten counts were recorded for this clonotype. The gene calls are TRBV15 and TRBJ2-2, with D perhaps matching TRBD2 (7 bases). The CDR3 covers 15 residues. Germline CDR1 reads LNHNV; CDR2 reads YYDKDF (reference sequence). Trimming took 8 bases from V and 3 from J, leaving 16 bases between them. The CDR3 coding sequence is TGTGCCACCCTTCCTAAGGGGGGGGACACCGGGGAGCTGTTTTTT. Protein: CATLPKGGDTGELFF. The full variable domain, rest sourced from reference TRBV15 and TRBJ2-2, is DAMVIQNPRYQVTQFGKPVTLSCSQTLNHNVMYWYQQKSSQAPKLLFHYYDKDFNNEADTPDNFQSRRPNTSFCFLDIRSPGLGDTAMYLCATLPKGGDTGELFFGEGSRLTVL.

The rearrangement joins TRBV12-3 or TRBV12-4 to TRBJ2-3; 10 bases are a match to TRBD1. V shed 6 bases, J shed 4 bases, and the junction held 16 bases outside the gene matches. The CDR3 spans 18 residues. The CDR3, as DNA: TGTGCCAGCAGCAAACGACAGGGGGCAGGCGCGGGGCCAGATACGCAGTATTTT. It is translated as CASSKRQGAGAGPDTQYF.

The rearrangement uses TRBV5-1 and TRBJ1-1; 9 bases are shared with TRBD1. The CDR3 is 15 residues long. J gave up 10 bases and V 0 bases, and 10 bases lay outside the gene matches. From germline, CDR1 is SGHRS and CDR2 YFSETQ. The CDR3 loop reads CASSLAGAGQGIAFF. The CDR3 DNA reads as TGCGCCAGCAGCTTGGCTGGGGCGGGACAGGGAATAGCTTTCTTT. The full variable domain, with the rest looked up from reference TRBV5-1 and TRBJ1-1, is KAGVTQTPRYLIKTRGQQVTLSCSPISGHRSVSWYQQTPGQGLQFLFEYFSETQRNKGNFPGRFSGRQFSNSRSEMNVSTLELGDSALYLCASSLAGAGQGIAFFGQGTRLTVV.

There are a few counts of this clonotype. The chain combines TRBV7-3 with TRBJ1-2; D gene uncertain. This CDR3 has 15 amino acids. Germline V gene data show CDR1 as SGHTA and CDR2 as FQGTGA. The germline V and J ends were trimmed by 1 base and 4 bases, with 13 bases remaining between them. The CDR3 region has the DNA TGTGCCAGCAGCTTAAGTGAGGGAACGGTCTATGGCTACACCTTC. Translation gives CASSLSEGTVYGYTF.